The T cell receptor (beta chain) under discussion was sequenced for a study of blood T cell repertoires in COVID-19. Overall study: COVID-19 samples collected from the United States, Italy and Spain covered acute and convalescent phases.

Germline V gene data show CDR1 as MDHEN and CDR2 as SYDVKM. CDR3 length equals 15 residues. V lost 1 base, J lost 7 bases, and 13 bases lay in between. Enrollment of patients from Seattle took place during active infection, with longitudinal follow-up. Assay: immunoSEQ multiplex PCR; the TCRdb copy retains only in-frame clones and omits some. The sample contains 200,000 to 250,000 clones, around 80% of which appear only once. The sequence derives from a woman at least 80 years old with COVID-19, enrolled during active disease. The specimen was peripheral blood. The chain combines TRBV28 with TRBJ1-4; a possible D gene is TRBD1 (5 bases). The CDR3 loop is CASSLFTGGGEKLFF. The CDR3 DNA is TGTGCCAGCAGTTTATTTACCGGGGGTGGTGAAAAACTGTTTTTT.